This T cell receptor beta chain was sequenced for a study of T-cell reconstitution after alpha-beta-depleted transplantation in children. The CDR3 consists of 12 residues. V gave up 0 bases and J gave up 16 bases; unmatched junction bases: 4. Library preparation (for TCRbeta) was performed with unique molecular identifiers. Each CDR3 protein is one row after TCRdb ran MiXCR on the PCR reads. The top ten hold 2% to 3% of the sample, which has some 250,000 distinct CDR3 sequences, approximately 12% seen once. The chain recombines TRBV12-3 or TRBV12-4 with TRBJ2-1, with 9 positions matching TRBD2. This material consisted of PBMCs from the stem cell graft donor, taken from the stem cell graft. This clonotype was obtained from a human donor who donated a stem cell graft to a child with acute lymphoblastic leukemia. CDR3 sequence reads: CASSLAAGGEFF. In DNA form, the CDR3 reads TGTGCCAGCAGTTTAGCGGCGGGGGGGGAATTCTTC.